This is a list of T cell receptor beta chains from one sample in a study of response to subunit inactivated influenza vaccine. TCRdb fed the RT-PCR reads into MiXCR, producing one record per CDR3 protein. The table records 700,000 to 800,000 distinct CDR3 sequences, less than 20% of them present only once. The material sequenced was PBMCs from blood, taken approximately 5 days after vaccination. The receptors originated from a middle-aged man who received an inactivated influenza vaccine. Both conserved end residues are part of each CDR3. D genes are given only for firm matches. Size values are once, few and many counts, or a class for expanded clones, and some rows have none.

d_call	v_call	j_call	clone_size	cdr3_aa	cdr3_nt
TRBD2	TRBV5-6	TRBJ2-1	.	CASSPTRSSGPLHYNEQFF	TGTGCCAGCAGCCCCACCAGGTCTAGCGGGCCTCTCCATTACAATGAGCAGTTCTTC
TRBD1	TRBV29-1	TRBJ1-2	.	CSVGDSYYGYTF	TGCAGCGTGGGGGACAGCTACTATGGCTACACCTTC
TRBD2	TRBV7-7	TRBJ2-3	.	CASSKLAGATDTQYF	TGTGCTAGCAGTAAACTAGCGGGAGCCACAGATACGCAGTATTTT
.	TRBV12-3/TRBV12-4	TRBJ1-1	few	CASRTTGTANTEAFF	TGTGCCAGCAGAACTACCGGGACGGCGAACACTGAAGCTTTCTTT
TRBD2	TRBV20-1	TRBJ2-1	once	CCARDVRAGADNEQFF	TGCTGTGCTAGAGATGTACGAGCGGGAGCTGACAATGAGCAGTTCTTC
TRBD2	TRBV25-1	TRBJ2-3	.	CASSGGAPDTQYF	TGTGCCAGCAGCGGGGGGGCCCCAGATACGCAGTATTTT
.	TRBV7-2	TRBJ1-4	few	CASSLVPRQGFGEKLFF	TGTGCCAGCAGCTTAGTCCCTCGCCAGGGCTTTGGAGAAAAACTGTTTTTT
TRBD1	TRBV14	TRBJ2-1	few	CASSQDRIRDRGYNEQFF	TGTGCCAGCAGCCAAGATAGGATCCGGGACAGGGGCTACAATGAGCAGTTCTTC
.	TRBV6-5	TRBJ2-7	.	CASSLTGSPSYEQYF	TGTGCCAGCAGTTTGACCGGGTCACCTTCCTACGAGCAGTACTTC
.	TRBV7-2	TRBJ2-7	many	CASSLRAGYYEQYF	TGTGCCAGCAGCTTAAGGGCAGGATACTACGAGCAGTACTTC
.	TRBV27	TRBJ2-7	.	CASNPSGSYEQYF	TGTGCCAGCAACCCCTCGGGCAGCTACGAGCAGTACTTC
TRBD2	TRBV29-1	TRBJ2-1	many	CSVETRKTSSPRDEQFF	TGCAGCGTTGAAACTAGAAAGACTAGCTCCCCTCGGGATGAGCAGTTCTTC
.	TRBV10-3	TRBJ2-5	few	CAISEYSGQSQYF	TGTGCCATCAGTGAGTACTCTGGACAGAGTCAGTACTTC
TRBD2	TRBV20-1	TRBJ2-1	few	CSAQYGGTSGYNEQFF	TGCAGTGCTCAATACGGAGGGACTAGCGGCTACAATGAGCAGTTCTTC
.	TRBV11-2	TRBJ2-7	few	CASSRPGPYEQYF	TGTGCCAGCAGCAGACCGGGTCCCTACGAGCAGTACTTC